This TCR beta chain originates from a study of PD-1 blockade in mismatch repair-deficient tumors (dated by TCRdb to about 2017). In terms of the full investigation: Between late 2013 and 2016, the trial enrolled roughly 86 consecutive patients with about eleven types of mismatch repair-deficient cancer, all of whom had received prior treatment and were progressing. Deep sequencing of TCR CDR3 regions was used to track tumor-associated T cell clones in peripheral blood of patients responding to PD-1 blockade.

The method behind the library was the immunoSEQ multiplex PCR assay. Not all clones reach the TCRdb copy of this immuneACCESS table, which keeps in-frame sequences only. Checked studies attribute under half of the gap to unresolved V genes and leave the rest unexplained. The table for this sample lists around 51,000 clones; 81% of them were counted only once. Jointly, the top ten make up over 7.5% of the sample. Measured from the cysteine to the phenylalanine, the CDR3 is 18 residues long. The read is trimmed to its CDR3 DNA, 54 bases read in frame from base 1. Trimming accounts for 4 bases at V and 0 bases at J, while the number of junction bases matched to no gene is 8. CDR1 is given as SGHRS and CDR2 as YFSETQ, both from the germline V gene. Overall study results and their limits: Clones residing in the tumor, which were often undetectable in blood before treatment, expanded quickly after pembrolizumab and then contracted, generally before radiologic responses.

Mismatch repair deficiency was established in every enrolled patient by polymerase chain reaction or immunohistochemistry. Three patients who responded to pembrolizumab therapy underwent TCR sequencing. The phase II trial prospectively tested pembrolizumab PD-1 blockade in advanced mismatch repair-deficient cancers regardless of tissue of origin. Peripheral blood T cell samples were serially collected before and at multiple times after PD-1 blockade was started. Blood sampling times were reported as weeks after the first pembrolizumab dose. In the case of this clone: No cognate antigen has been identified for it. Base qualities are not provided; no much larger clone lies one nucleotide away.

This chain is built from TRBV5-1 and TRBJ2-7; 15 bases in the middle match TRBD2. Specimen: peripheral blood, collected approximately 18 weeks after starting pembrolizumab. The TCR sequence derives from an adult with mismatch repair-deficient cancer. The nucleotide sequence reads TGCGCCAGCAGCACCTCCGGACTAGCGGGAGGGAGCTCCTACGAGCAGTACTTC. It codes for CASSTSGLAGGSSYEQYF.